The T cell receptor beta chain under discussion was sequenced for a study of cytomegalovirus exposure and HLA in healthy donors. There are 15 residues in the CDR3. The germline CDR1 and CDR2 sequences are MGHRA and YSYEKL. Trimming took off 0 bases at V and 3 bases at J, with 11 bases between the two ends. 13 Jbeta primers and 60 Vbeta primers were used for the PCR. Measured with immunoSEQ multiplex PCR; TCRdb has only the in-frame clones, and not every one. The sample lists tens of thousands of clones; roughly two thirds were seen once. The chain joins TRBV4-1 to TRBJ2-5; perhaps TRBD1 as D (6 bases). This TCR derives from a woman between 50 and 59 years old in good health and CMV-seropositive. The sequenced sample consisted of PBMCs. The CDR3 reads CASSQEGHKKETQYF. CDR3 in DNA: TGCGCCAGCAGCCAAGAGGGACACAAAAAAGAGACCCAGTACTTC.